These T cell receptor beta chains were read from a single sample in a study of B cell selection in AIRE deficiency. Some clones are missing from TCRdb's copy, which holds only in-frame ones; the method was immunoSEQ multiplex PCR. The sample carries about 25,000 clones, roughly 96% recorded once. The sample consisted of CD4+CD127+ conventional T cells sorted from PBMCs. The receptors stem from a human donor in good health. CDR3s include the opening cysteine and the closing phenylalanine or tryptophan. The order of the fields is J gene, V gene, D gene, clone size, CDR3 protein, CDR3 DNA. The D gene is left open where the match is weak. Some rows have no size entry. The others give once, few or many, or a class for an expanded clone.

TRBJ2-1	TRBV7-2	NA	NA	CASSRQGTPGNEQFF	TGTGCCAGCAGCCGCCAGGGAACGCCTGGCAATGAGCAGTTCTTC
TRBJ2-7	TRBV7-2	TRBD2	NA	CASSRESGSSLGEQYF	TGTGCCAGCAGCCGGGAGAGCGGGAGCTCCTTAGGGGAGCAGTACTTC
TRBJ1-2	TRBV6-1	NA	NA	CASRIGNYGYTF	TGTGCCAGCAGAATTGGGAACTATGGCTACACCTTC
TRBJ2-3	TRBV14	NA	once	CASSQGPAKVTQYF	TGTGCCAGCAGCCAAGGTCCGGCGAAGGTTACGCAGTATTTT
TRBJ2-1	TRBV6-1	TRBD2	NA	CASSVPSGNRLRHNEQFF	TGTGCCAGCAGTGTCCCTAGCGGGAACCGCCTAAGGCACAATGAGCAGTTCTTC
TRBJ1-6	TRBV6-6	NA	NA	CASSYSAGYNSPLHF	TGTGCCAGCAGTTACTCGGCAGGCTATAATTCACCCCTCCACTTT
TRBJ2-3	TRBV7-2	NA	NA	CASSLSHLAAGTDTQYF	TGTGCCAGCAGCTTATCGCATCTAGCAGCAGGCACAGATACGCAGTATTTT
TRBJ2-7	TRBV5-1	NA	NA	CASSLRHEQYF	TGCGCCAGCAGCTTGAGACACGAGCAGTACTTC
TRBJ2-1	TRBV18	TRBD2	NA	CASFPTSGRYNEQFF	TGTGCCAGCTTTCCGACTAGCGGGAGGTACAATGAGCAGTTCTTC
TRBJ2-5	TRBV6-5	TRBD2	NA	CASRPGLVSETQYF	TGTGCCAGCAGACCCGGACTAGTATCCGAGACCCAGTACTTC
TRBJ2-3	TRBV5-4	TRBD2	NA	CASNLLAGDGTDTQYF	TGTGCCAGCAACTTACTAGCGGGAGATGGTACAGATACGCAGTATTTT
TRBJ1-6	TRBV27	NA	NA	CASSFGQQNSPLHF	TGTGCCAGCAGTTTTGGACAGCAAAATTCACCCCTCCACTTT
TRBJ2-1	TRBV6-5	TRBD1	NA	CASSYSRDSYNEQFF	TGTGCCAGCAGTTACTCTCGGGACAGCTACAATGAGCAGTTCTTC
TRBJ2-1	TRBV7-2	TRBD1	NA	CASSSRDSSFSDEQFF	TGTGCCAGCAGCTCCCGGGACAGCTCCTTTTCAGATGAGCAGTTCTTC
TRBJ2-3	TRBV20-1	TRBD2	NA	CSAILADTQYF	TGCAGTGCTATACTAGCGGATACGCAGTATTTT
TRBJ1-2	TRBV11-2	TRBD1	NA	CASRLGRQGGRGYTF	TGTGCCAGCAGGTTGGGACGACAGGGGGGAAGAGGCTACACCTTC
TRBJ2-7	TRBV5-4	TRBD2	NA	CASSLLAGDYEQYF	TGTGCCAGCAGCCTACTAGCGGGAGACTACGAGCAGTACTTC
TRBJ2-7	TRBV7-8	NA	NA	CASTTQLTYEQYF	TGTGCCAGCACGACCCAACTAACCTACGAGCAGTACTTC
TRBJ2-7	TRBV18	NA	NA	CASSPSDTGHEQYF	TGTGCCAGCTCACCATCGGACACCGGGCACGAGCAGTACTTC
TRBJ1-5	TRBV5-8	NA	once	CASSPGHVTYQPQHF	TGTGCCAGCAGCCCCGGACATGTCACTTATCAGCCCCAGCATTTT
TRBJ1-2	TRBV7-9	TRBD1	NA	CASSARWRQGNTF	TGTGCCAGCAGCGCCCGATGGAGACAGGGGAACACCTTC
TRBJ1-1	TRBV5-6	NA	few	CASSPTHAGRTEAFF	TGTGCCAGCAGCCCGACTCACGCAGGGAGAACTGAAGCTTTCTTT
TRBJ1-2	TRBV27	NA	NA	CASSLGRYYGYTF	TGTGCCAGCAGTTTGGGCAGGTACTATGGCTACACCTTC
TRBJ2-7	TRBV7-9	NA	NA	CASSLSPSRGEQYF	TGTGCCAGCAGCTTATCCCCTAGTAGGGGGGAGCAGTACTTC
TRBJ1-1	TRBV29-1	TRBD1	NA	CSVVRTGAAFF	TGCAGCGTTGTGCGTACAGGGGCCGCTTTCTTT
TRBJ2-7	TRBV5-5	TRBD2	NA	CASSFELARDEQYF	TGTGCCAGCAGCTTCGAACTAGCGAGAGACGAGCAGTACTTC
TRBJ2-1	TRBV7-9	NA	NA	CASSLRPDSSYNEQFF	TGTGCCAGCAGCTTACGGCCAGATAGCTCCTACAATGAGCAGTTCTTC
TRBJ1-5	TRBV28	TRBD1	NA	CASSLGGWGNQPQHF	TGTGCCAGCAGTCTAGGGGGCTGGGGCAATCAGCCCCAGCATTTT
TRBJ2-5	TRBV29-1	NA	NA	CSVGRRTQETQYF	TGCAGCGTTGGTCGACGGACTCAAGAGACCCAGTACTTC
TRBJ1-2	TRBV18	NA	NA	CASSRTGSNYGYTF	TGTGCCAGCTCGCGCACAGGGTCCAACTATGGCTACACCTTC
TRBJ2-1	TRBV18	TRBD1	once	CASSPITGEGNEQFF	TGTGCCAGCTCACCAATTACAGGGGAAGGGAATGAGCAGTTCTTC
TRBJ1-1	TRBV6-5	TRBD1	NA	CASSYSRQGAGEAFF	TGTGCCAGCAGTTACTCGCGACAGGGGGCGGGTGAAGCTTTCTTT
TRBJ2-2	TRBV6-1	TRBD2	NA	CASKVTSGSIGELFF	TGTGCCAGCAAGGTGACTAGCGGGAGTATCGGGGAGCTGTTTTTT
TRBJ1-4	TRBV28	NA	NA	CASSPPGLNEKLFF	TGTGCCAGCAGTCCGCCAGGGCTTAATGAAAAACTGTTTTTT
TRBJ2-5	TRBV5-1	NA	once	CASSPSWGGETQYF	TGCGCCAGCAGTCCTAGCTGGGGAGGCGAGACCCAGTACTTC
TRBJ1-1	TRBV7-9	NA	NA	CASSRSTTTDTEAFF	TGTGCCAGCAGCCGGTCCACCACCACCGACACTGAAGCTTTCTTT
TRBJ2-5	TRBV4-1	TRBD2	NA	CASSQEGVSGGQETQYF	TGCGCCAGCAGCCAAGAGGGGGTCTCCGGGGGGCAAGAGACCCAGTACTTC
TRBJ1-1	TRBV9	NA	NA	CASSVGGLGTEAFF	TGTGCCAGCAGCGTAGGGGGATTGGGAACTGAAGCTTTCTTT
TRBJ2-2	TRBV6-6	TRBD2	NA	CASSYRGGTKAGELFF	TGTGCCAGCAGTTACCGTGGCGGGACTAAGGCCGGGGAGCTGTTTTTT
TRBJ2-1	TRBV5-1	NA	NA	CASSLADSSYNEQFF	TGCGCCAGCAGCTTAGCGGACAGCTCCTACAATGAGCAGTTCTTC
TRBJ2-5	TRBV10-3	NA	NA	CAISDSGRGSQETQYF	TGTGCCATCAGTGATTCCGGCAGGGGATCCCAAGAGACCCAGTACTTC
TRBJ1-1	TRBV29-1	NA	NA	CSVAGPEAFF	TGCAGCGTTGCGGGGCCTGAAGCTTTCTTT
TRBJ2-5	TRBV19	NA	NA	CASGTRKETQYF	TGTGCCAGCGGGACCAGAAAAGAGACCCAGTACTTC
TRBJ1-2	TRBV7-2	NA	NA	CASSLGPDYYGYTF	TGTGCCAGCAGCTTAGGGCCGGACTACTATGGCTACACCTTC
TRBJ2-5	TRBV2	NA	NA	CASSPEETQYF	TGTGCCAGCAGTCCGGAAGAGACCCAGTACTTC
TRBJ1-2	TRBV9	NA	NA	CASSVVRGGYTF	TGTGCCAGCAGCGTAGTGAGGGGTGGCTACACCTTC
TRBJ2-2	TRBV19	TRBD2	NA	CASSISGGRTGELFF	TGTGCCAGTAGTATTTCGGGAGGTAGAACCGGGGAGCTGTTTTTT
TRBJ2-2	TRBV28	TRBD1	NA	CASSLRDRDTGELFF	TGTGCCAGCAGTTTAAGGGACAGGGACACCGGGGAGCTGTTTTTT
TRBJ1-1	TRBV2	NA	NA	CASNKGATEAFF	TGTGCCAGCAACAAAGGGGCCACTGAAGCTTTCTTT
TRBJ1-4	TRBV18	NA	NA	CASSPSDRSNEKLFF	TGTGCCAGCTCACCAAGCGATCGGTCTAATGAAAAACTGTTTTTT
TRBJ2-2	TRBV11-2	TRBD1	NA	CASSFTGGYSPGELFF	TGTGCCAGCAGCTTTACAGGGGGATACTCCCCCGGGGAGCTGTTTTTT
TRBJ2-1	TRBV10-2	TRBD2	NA	CASSRLAGVVFF	TGCGCCAGCAGTCGACTAGCGGGAGTTGTTTTCTTC
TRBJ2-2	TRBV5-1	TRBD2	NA	CASSFDSGTAGELFF	TGCGCCAGCAGCTTTGATAGCGGGACCGCTGGGGAGCTGTTTTTT
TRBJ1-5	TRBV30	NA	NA	CAWSGVDRNQPQHF	TGTGCCTGGAGCGGCGTAGACAGGAATCAGCCCCAGCATTTT
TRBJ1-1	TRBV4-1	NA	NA	CASSQAWANTEAFF	TGCGCCAGCAGCCAAGCTTGGGCGAACACTGAAGCTTTCTTT
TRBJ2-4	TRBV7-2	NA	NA	CASSATRSIQYF	TGTGCCAGCAGCGCGACTAGAAGCATTCAGTACTTC
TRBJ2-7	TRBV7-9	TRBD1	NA	CASSDRVSYEQYF	TGTGCCAGCAGCGACAGGGTTAGCTACGAGCAGTACTTC
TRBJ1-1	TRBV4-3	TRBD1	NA	CASSWTGMNTEAFF	TGCGCCAGCAGCTGGACAGGGATGAACACTGAAGCTTTCTTT